Shown below are 21 T cell receptor beta chains from a single sample sequenced in a study of T cells after yellow fever vaccination. MiXCR was run by TCRdb on the 5' RACE reads, yielding one entry per CDR3 protein. Among 200,000 to 300,000 distinct CDR3 sequences, around 3.5% were seen once, and the ten largest hold about 20%. This material consisted of PBMCs, taken 15 days after the yellow fever booster vaccination. The source of these receptors is a man between 18 and 29 years old who received the YFV17D yellow fever vaccine.

This clonotype was recorded at least ten times. The chain uses TRBV30 and TRBJ2-5; the D is unclear. This CDR3 is 12 amino acids long. In germline, CDR1 is GTSNPN, CDR2 SVGIG (reference sequence). Trimming took off 2 bases at V and 7 bases at J, with 11 bases between the two ends. CDR3: CAWSRGSGTQYF. The CDR3 bases are TGTGCCTGGAGTCGCGGTTCGGGGACCCAGTACTTC.

A note on this clonotype: One junction end does not reproduce the germline sequence, and a read error may be involved. This chain joins TRBV19 and TRBJ2-2; no reliable D call. Germline CDR1 is LNHDA and CDR2 is SQIVND (reference sequence). The CDR3 is 14 amino acids. CDR3: CASRDPENAGELFF. In nucleotides, the CDR3 is TGTGCCAGTAGAGACCCGGAGAACGCCGGGGAGCTGTTTTTT. The full variable domain, completed using reference TRBV19 and TRBJ2-2, is DGGITQSPKYLFRKEGQNVTLSCEQNLNHDAMYWYRQDPGQGLRLIYYSQIVNDFQKGDIAEGYSVSREKKESFPLTVTSAQKNPTAFYLCASRDPENAGELFFGEGSRLTVL.

This clonotype was detected ten times or more. The chain links TRBV2 to TRBJ2-5; perhaps TRBD2 as D (6 bases). The CDR3 contains 14 residues. V was shortened by 11 bases and J by 2 bases, with 18 bases between the two germline ends. CDR1 and CDR2 (germline): SNHLY, FYNNEI. The CDR3 DNA sequence: TGTGCCTGGTCGTCGGAGGGCCGGCAAGAGACCCAGTACTTC. Translation gives CAWSSEGRQETQYF.

In its sample, this clonotype was seen many times. This chain links TRBV5-1 with TRBJ2-5, with no clear D. V lost 0 bases, J lost 1 base, and 7 bases lay in between. Germline V gene data show CDR1 as SGHRS and CDR2 as YFSETQ. There are 14 residues in the CDR3. The CDR3 is CASSLGWTQETQYF. CDR3 bases: TGCGCCAGCAGCTTGGGGTGGACCCAAGAGACCCAGTACTTC.

This clonotype was detected ten times or more. This rearrangement joins TRBV7-8 to TRBJ2-5; TRBD2 matches at 12 bases. The CDR3 loop spans 16 amino acids. J gave up 6 bases and V 0 bases, and 5 bases lay outside the gene matches. Germline lookup yields CDR1 SGHVS and CDR2 FQNEAQ. As DNA, the CDR3 is TGTGCCAGCAGCTTAGCCCCCACTAGCGGGGGGAAGACCCAGTACTTC. As protein: CASSLAPTSGGKTQYF.

This clonotype was seen repeatedly, ten times or more. This chain uses TRBV10-3 with TRBJ2-7; D possibly matches TRBD1 or TRBD2 (5 bases each). Germline CDR1 and CDR2: ENHRY and SYGVKD. Trimming removed 0 bases from V and 0 bases from J, with 21 bases in between. This CDR3 is 19 amino acids long. CDR3 bases: TGTGCCATCAGTGAGTCGAGGGGTATAGGAACCCAGGGCTCCTACGAGCAGTACGTC. The encoded protein is CAISESRGIGTQGSYEQYV.

This clonotype has only a few counts. V and J are TRBV24-1 and TRBJ2-5; no reliable D call. Germline CDR1 is KGHDR and CDR2 is SFDVKD. V was trimmed by 5 bases and J by 9 bases, leaving 15 bases between them. The CDR3 has 13 residues. This CDR3 is CATSADGPYPQYF. CDR3 DNA: TGTGCCACCAGTGCCGATGGACCCTATCCCCAGTACTTC.

This clonotype was recorded many times. V is TRBV4-3 and J is TRBJ1-2, with TRBD1 identical over 8 bases. The trim removed 0 bases at V and 4 bases at J, leaving 4 bases unmatched. Germline assignment: CDR1 LGHNA and CDR2 YSLEER. The CDR3 runs to 15 residues. Written as DNA, the CDR3 is TGCGCCAGCAGCCAAGACGCAGGGGGCGGCTATGGCTACACCTTC. Its translation: CASSQDAGGGYGYTF.

In its sample, this clonotype was seen many times. This CDR3 reads CSARGGNEILASYNEQFF. The DNA of the CDR3 is TGCAGTGCTAGAGGTGGGAACGAAATCCTAGCTTCCTACAATGAGCAGTTCTTC. The rearrangement uses TRBV20-1 and TRBJ2-1, with a tentative D call TRBD2 (5 bases). Per the germline V gene, CDR1 is DFQATT and CDR2 is SNEGSKA (reference sequence). This CDR3 region has 18 residues. Trimming shortened V by 1 base and J by 1 base, and 20 bases separated the two germline ends.

At least ten counts were recorded for this clonotype. The chain joins TRBV24-1 to TRBJ1-3; no definite D call. The CDR3 totals 16 residues. Deletions cut 0 bases from V and 2 bases from J, with 10 bases between. The germline V gene encodes CDR1 KGHDR and CDR2 SFDVKD. CDR3 protein: CATSDLAEPPGNTIYF. The CDR3 coding sequence is TGTGCCACCAGTGATTTGGCAGAACCTCCTGGAAACACCATATATTTT.

As regards this clonotype: A read error may be the cause here, since a much bigger clone is one base away. The chain recombines TRBV19 with TRBJ1-5, with 7 bases that match TRBD1. CDR1 LNHDA and CDR2 SQIVND come from the germline V gene (reference sequence). The CDR3 has 15 amino acids. In DNA form, the CDR3 reads TGTGCCAGTAGTAAGCTAGCCAGGGGGGATCAGCCCCTGCATTTT. Translated, it gives CASSKLARGDQPLHF.

The sample holds many counts of this clonotype. V and J are TRBV7-9 and TRBJ2-7; D is ambiguous. V shed 1 base and J shed 2 bases, with 9 bases lying between them. CDR1 is SEHNR and CDR2 is FQNEAQ in the germline V gene (reference sequence). The CDR3 spans 14 residues. CDR3 loop: CASSLGEPPYEQYF. The CDR3 DNA reads as TGTGCCAGCAGCTTAGGCGAGCCCCCCTACGAGCAGTACTTC.

Many counts were recorded for this clonotype. This rearrangement joins TRBV5-1 to TRBJ1-5; D remains ambiguous. The CDR3 is made up of 13 amino acids. The germline V gene encodes CDR1 SGHRS and CDR2 YFSETQ. V was shortened by 0 bases and J by 5 bases, with 6 bases between the two germline ends. The CDR3 region is CASSLDGDQPQHF. The CDR3 bases are TGCGCCAGCAGCTTGGACGGCGATCAGCCCCAGCATTTT.

This clonotype was counted ten times or more. The chain employs TRBV5-6 and TRBJ2-5; D remains ambiguous. The CDR3 totals 13 residues. CDR1 SGHDT and CDR2 YYEEEE come from the germline V gene. V lost 0 bases and J 6 bases, leaving 9 bases between the germline ends. In DNA, the CDR3 is TGTGCCAGCAGCTTGGGCCAAGAGAAGACCCAGTACTTC. Translation gives CASSLGQEKTQYF.

Many counts were recorded for this clonotype. The chain recombines TRBV20-1 with TRBJ1-2; the D is unclear. This CDR3 has 13 amino acids. Trimming left V 1 base short and J 2 bases short, with 8 bases between. Germline V gene data show CDR1 as DFQATT and CDR2 as SNEGSKA (reference sequence). The CDR3 region has the DNA TGCAGTGCTAGAGTTGTCAGGAACTATGGCTACACCTTC. This codes for CSARVVRNYGYTF.

This clonotype was counted ten times or more. The chain uses TRBV20-1 and TRBJ1-6; D might be TRBD1 (6 bases). V dropped 3 bases and J dropped 0 bases, with 15 bases sitting between them. The V gene's germline CDR1 is DFQATT and CDR2 SNEGSKA (reference sequence). CDR3 length: 17 amino acids. The CDR3 sequence: CSARRGEGGSYNSPLHF. The CDR3 DNA follows: TGCAGTGCTAGGAGAGGAGAGGGGGGCTCCTATAATTCACCCCTCCACTTT.

This clonotype was seen many times. V is TRBV5-1 and J is TRBJ1-5, with D possibly matching TRBD1 (5 bases). The CDR3 has 15 amino acids. Germline values: CDR1 SGHRS, CDR2 YFSETQ. Trimming shortened V by 4 bases and J by 1 base, and 12 bases separated the two germline ends. The CDR3 here is CASSARERSNQPQHF. CDR3 nucleotide sequence: TGCGCCAGCAGCGCCAGGGAAAGGAGCAATCAGCCCCAGCATTTT.

This clonotype was recorded many times. This sequence joins TRBV6-5 and TRBJ2-7; possibly TRBD2 for D (5 bases). V lost 2 bases and J lost 5, with 13 bases in between. The germline CDR1 and CDR2 sequences are MNHEY and SVGAGI. The CDR3 extends over 14 amino acids. The CDR3, as DNA: TGTGCCAGCAGTTACAAGACCGGGCGGGACGAGCAGTACGTC. Protein product: CASSYKTGRDEQYV.

Many counts were recorded for this clonotype. The chain joins TRBV4-1 to TRBJ1-3; D not resolved. CDR1 is MGHRA, CDR2 YSYEKL, per germline. This CDR3 is 17 amino acids long. The germline V and J ends were trimmed by 1 base and 1 base, with 14 bases remaining between them. CDR3 loop: CASSQGPGRGSGNTIYF. The CDR3 DNA sequence: TGCGCCAGCAGCCAAGGACCTGGGCGGGGATCTGGAAACACCATATATTTT.

This clonotype was seen ten or more times. This chain connects TRBV18 to TRBJ2-7; TRBD1 matches 7 bases. The ends lost 3 bases at V and 5 bases at J; junction bases unmatched: 10. The CDR3 totals 15 residues. Per the germline V gene, CDR1 is KGHSH and CDR2 is LQKENI. The chain's CDR3 is CASSPTPRGTHEQYV. CDR3 DNA: TGTGCCAGCTCACCGACTCCCAGGGGGACCCACGAGCAGTACGTC.

This clonotype was counted at least ten times. The genes are TRBV5-1 and TRBJ2-2; 9 bases map to TRBD1. CDR1 is SGHRS, CDR2 YFSETQ, per germline. J was trimmed by 5 bases and V by 4 bases; bases with no gene match: 9. The CDR3 totals 16 residues. The DNA of the CDR3 is TGCGCCAGCAGCCTGGGACAGGGCAGACTAACCGGGGAGCTGTTTTTT. Translating gives CASSLGQGRLTGELFF.